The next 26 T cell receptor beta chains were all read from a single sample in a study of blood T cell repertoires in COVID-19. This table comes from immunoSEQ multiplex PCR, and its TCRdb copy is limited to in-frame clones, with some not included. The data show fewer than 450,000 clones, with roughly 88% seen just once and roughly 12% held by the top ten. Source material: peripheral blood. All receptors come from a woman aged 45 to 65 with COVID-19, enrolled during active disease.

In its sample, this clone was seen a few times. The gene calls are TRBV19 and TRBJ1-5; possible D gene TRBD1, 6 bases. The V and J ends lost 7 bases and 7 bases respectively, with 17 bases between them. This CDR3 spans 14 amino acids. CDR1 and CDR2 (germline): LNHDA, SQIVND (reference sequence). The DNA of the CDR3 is TGTGCCAGTACCCTCTCGGGCAGGGGCCAGCCCCAGCATTTT. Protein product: CASTLSGRGQPQHF.

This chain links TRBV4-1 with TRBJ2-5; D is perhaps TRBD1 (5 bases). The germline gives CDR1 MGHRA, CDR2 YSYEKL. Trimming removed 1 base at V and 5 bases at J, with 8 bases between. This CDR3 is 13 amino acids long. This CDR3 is CASSQGQKETQYF. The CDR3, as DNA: TGCGCCAGCAGCCAAGGACAGAAGGAGACCCAGTACTTC.

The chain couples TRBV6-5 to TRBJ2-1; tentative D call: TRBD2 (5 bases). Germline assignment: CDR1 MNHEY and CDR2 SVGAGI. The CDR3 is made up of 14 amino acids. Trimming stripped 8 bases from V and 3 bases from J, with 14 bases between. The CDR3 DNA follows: TGTGCCAGCTCCTCTAGCTTAAGCTACAATGAGCAGTTCTTC. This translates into CASSSSLSYNEQFF.

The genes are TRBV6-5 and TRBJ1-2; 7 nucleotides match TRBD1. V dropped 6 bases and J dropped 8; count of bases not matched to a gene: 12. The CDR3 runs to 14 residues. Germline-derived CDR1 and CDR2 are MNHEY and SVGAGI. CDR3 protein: CASSPLDRVLGYTF. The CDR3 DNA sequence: TGTGCCAGCAGCCCCCTCGACAGGGTTTTAGGCTACACCTTC.

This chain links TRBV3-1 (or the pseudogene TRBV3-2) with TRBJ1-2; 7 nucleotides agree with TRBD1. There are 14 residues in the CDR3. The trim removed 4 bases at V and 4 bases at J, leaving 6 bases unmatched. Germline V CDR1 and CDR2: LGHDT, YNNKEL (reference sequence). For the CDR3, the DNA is TGTGCCAGCAGCCTTCATGGGGACAGCTATGGCTACACCTTC. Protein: CASSLHGDSYGYTF.

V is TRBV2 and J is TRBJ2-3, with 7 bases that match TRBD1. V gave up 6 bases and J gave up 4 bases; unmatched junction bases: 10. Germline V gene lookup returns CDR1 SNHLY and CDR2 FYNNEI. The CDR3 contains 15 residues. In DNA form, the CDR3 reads TGTGCCAGCAGGCCTACTCCTACAGGGGCAGATACGCAGTATTTT. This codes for CASRPTPTGADTQYF. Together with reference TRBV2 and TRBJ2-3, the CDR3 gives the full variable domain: EPEVTQTPSHQVTQMGQEVILRCVPISNHLYFYWYRQILGQKVEFLVSFYNNEISEKSEIFDDQFSVERPDGSNFTLKIRSTKLEDSAMYFCASRPTPTGADTQYFGPGTRLTVL.

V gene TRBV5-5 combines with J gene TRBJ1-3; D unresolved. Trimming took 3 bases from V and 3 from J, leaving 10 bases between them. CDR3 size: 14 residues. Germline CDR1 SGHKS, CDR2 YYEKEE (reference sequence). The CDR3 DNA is TGTGCCAGCAGCTCCTGGACTGATGGAAACACCATATATTTT. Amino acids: CASSSWTDGNTIYF. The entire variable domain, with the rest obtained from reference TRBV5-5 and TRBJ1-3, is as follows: DAGVTQSPTHLIKTRGQQVTLRCSPISGHKSVSWYQQVLGQGPQFIFQYYEKEERGRGNFPDRFSARQFPNYSSELNVNALLLGDSALYLCASSSWTDGNTIYFGEGSWLTVV.

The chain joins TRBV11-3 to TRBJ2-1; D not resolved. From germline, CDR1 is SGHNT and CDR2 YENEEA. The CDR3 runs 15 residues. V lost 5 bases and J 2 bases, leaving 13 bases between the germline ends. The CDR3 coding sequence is TGTGCCAGCAGCCAGACTGACGGAGCCTACAATGAGCAGTTCTTC. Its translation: CASSQTDGAYNEQFF. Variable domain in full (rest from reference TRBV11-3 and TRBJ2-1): EAGVVQSPRYKIIEKKQPVAFWCNPISGHNTLYWYLQNLGQGPELLIRYENEEAVDDSQLPKDRFSAERLKGVDSTLKIQPAELGDSAVYLCASSQTDGAYNEQFFGPGTRLTVL.

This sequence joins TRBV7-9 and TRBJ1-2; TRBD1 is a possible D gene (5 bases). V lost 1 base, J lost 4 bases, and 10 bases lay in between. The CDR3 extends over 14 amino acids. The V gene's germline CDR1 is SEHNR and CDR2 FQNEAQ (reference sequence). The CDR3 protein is CASSLVGQGYGYTF. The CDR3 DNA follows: TGTGCCAGCAGCTTAGTGGGGCAAGGCTATGGCTACACCTTC. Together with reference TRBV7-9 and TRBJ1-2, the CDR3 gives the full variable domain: DTGVSQNPRHKITKRGQNVTFRCDPISEHNRLYWYRQTLGQGPEFLTYFQNEAQLEKSRLLSDRFSAERPKGSFSTLEIQRTEQGDSAMYLCASSLVGQGYGYTFGSGTRLTVV.

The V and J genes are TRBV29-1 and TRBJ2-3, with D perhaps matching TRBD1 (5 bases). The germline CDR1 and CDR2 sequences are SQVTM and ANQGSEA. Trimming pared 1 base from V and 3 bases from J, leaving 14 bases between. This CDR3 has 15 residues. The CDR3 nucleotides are TGCAGCGTTGAAGGCGAAGGGGTAGGGACAGATACGCAGTATTTT. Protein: CSVEGEGVGTDTQYF.

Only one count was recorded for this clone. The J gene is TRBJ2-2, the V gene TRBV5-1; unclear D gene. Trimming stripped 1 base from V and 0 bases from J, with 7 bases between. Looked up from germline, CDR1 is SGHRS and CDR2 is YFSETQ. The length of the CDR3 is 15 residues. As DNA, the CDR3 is TGCGCCAGCAGCTTGATCGGTTCGAACACCGGGGAGCTGTTTTTT. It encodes CASSLIGSNTGELFF.

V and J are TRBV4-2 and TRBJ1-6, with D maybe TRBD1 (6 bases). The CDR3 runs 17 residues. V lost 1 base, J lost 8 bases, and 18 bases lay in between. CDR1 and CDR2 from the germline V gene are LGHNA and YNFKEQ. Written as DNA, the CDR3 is TGTGCCAGCAGCCAAGTCCCTGGGGGCAGGGTTGATTCACCCCTCCACTTT. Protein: CASSQVPGGRVDSPLHF.

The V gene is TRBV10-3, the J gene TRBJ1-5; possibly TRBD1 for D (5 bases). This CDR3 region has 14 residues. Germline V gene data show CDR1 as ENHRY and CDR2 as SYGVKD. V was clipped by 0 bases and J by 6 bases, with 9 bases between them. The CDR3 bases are TGTGCCATCAGTGAGTCGGGGGGGTTTCAGCCCCAGCATTTT. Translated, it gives CAISESGGFQPQHF.

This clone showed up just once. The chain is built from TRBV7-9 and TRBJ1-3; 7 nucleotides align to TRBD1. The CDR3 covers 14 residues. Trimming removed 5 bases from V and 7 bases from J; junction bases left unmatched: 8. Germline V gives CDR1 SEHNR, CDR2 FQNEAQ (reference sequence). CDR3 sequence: CASSEGQPRNTIYF. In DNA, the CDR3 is TGTGCCAGCAGCGAGGGACAGCCTCGCAACACCATATATTTT.

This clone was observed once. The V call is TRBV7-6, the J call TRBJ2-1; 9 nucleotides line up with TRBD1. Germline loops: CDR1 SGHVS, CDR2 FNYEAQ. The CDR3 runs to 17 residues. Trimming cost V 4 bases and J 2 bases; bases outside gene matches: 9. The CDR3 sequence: CASSWDRANTAYNEQFF. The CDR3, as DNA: TGTGCCAGCAGCTGGGACAGGGCCAATACCGCCTACAATGAGCAGTTCTTC.

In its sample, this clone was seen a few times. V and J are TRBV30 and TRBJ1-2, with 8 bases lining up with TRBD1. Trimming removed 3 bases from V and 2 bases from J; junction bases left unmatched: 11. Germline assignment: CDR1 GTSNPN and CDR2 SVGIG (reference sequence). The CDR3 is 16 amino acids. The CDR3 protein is CAWSPGQGRWNYGYTF. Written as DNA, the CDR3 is TGTGCCTGGAGCCCTGGACAGGGAAGATGGAACTATGGCTACACCTTC.

Here the CDR3 DNA reads TGTGCCAGTAGGACACACAGGGGGCAGGGTGAAGCTTTCTTT. Translation: CASRTHRGQGEAFF. This chain connects TRBV19 to TRBJ1-1; 9 bases are a match to TRBD1. Germline V CDR1 and CDR2: LNHDA, SQIVND (reference sequence). The CDR3 loop spans 14 amino acids. J lost 7 bases, V lost 6 bases, and 9 bases had no gene match.

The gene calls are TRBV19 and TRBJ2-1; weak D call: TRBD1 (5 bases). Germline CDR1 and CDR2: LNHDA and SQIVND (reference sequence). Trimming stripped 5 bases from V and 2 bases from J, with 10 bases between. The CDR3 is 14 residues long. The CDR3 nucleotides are TGTGCCAGTAGTCAGGGTTCGGCCTACAATGAGCAGTTCTTC. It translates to CASSQGSAYNEQFF.

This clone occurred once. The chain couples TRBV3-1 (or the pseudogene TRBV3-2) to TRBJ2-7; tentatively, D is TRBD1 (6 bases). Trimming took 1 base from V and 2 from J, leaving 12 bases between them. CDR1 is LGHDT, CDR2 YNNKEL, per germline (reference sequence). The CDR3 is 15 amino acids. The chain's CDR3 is CASSQGQDGAYEQYF. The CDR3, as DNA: TGTGCCAGCAGCCAAGGACAGGACGGAGCCTACGAGCAGTACTTC.

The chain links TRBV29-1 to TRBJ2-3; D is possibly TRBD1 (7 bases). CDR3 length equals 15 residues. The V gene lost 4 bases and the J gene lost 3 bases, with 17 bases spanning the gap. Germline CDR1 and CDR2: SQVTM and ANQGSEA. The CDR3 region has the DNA TGCAGCGTTGTTGGCGGCAGGGGGAGGACAGATACGCAGTATTTT. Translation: CSVVGGRGRTDTQYF.

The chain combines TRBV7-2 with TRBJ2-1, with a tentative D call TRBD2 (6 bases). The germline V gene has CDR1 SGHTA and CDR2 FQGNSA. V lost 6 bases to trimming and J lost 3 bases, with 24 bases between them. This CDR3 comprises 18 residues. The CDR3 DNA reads TGTGCCAGCAGTTATGTAGCGGCCCCCCTCCAATTCTACAATGAGCAGTTCTTC. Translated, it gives CASSYVAAPLQFYNEQFF.

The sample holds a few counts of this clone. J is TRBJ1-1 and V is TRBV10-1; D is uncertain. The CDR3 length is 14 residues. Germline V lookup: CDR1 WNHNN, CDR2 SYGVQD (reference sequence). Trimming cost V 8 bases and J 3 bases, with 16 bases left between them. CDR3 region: CASSEAGKDTEAFF. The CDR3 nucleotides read TGCGCCAGCTCGGAGGCGGGGAAGGACACTGAAGCTTTCTTT.

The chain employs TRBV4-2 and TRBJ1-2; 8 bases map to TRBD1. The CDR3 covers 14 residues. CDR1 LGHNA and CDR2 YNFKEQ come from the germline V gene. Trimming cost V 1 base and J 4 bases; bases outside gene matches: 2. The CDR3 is CASSQGTGGYGYTF. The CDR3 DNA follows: TGTGCCAGCAGCCAAGGAACAGGGGGCTATGGCTACACCTTC.

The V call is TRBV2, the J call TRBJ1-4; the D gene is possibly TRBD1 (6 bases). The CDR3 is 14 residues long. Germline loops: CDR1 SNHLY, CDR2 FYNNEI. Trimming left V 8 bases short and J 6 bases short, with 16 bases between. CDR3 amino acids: CASSEESGDEKLFF. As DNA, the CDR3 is TGTGCCAGCTCCGAGGAATCAGGGGATGAAAAACTGTTTTTT.

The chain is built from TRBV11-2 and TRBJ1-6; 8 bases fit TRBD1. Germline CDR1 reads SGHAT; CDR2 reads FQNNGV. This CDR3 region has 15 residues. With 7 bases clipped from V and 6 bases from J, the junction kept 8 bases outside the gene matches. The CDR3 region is CASNSRTGGNSPLHF. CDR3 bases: TGTGCCAGCAACTCCCGAACAGGGGGTAATTCACCCCTCCACTTT.

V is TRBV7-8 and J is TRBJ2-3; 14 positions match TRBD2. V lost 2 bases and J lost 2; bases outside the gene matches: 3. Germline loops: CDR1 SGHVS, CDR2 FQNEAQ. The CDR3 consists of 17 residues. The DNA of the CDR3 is TGTGCCAGCAGCTTATGGACTAGCGGGGGGTTCACAGATACGCAGTATTTT. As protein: CASSLWTSGGFTDTQYF.